Sequencing of this T cell receptor (beta chain) was carried out in a study of low-dose radiotherapy and immunotherapy resistance in tumors. TRAV and TRBV primers primed cDNA for both TCRalpha and TCRbeta. The authors amplified TCRs for around 20 PCR cycles with a constant-region primer and a V-primer adapter. A single record per CDR3 protein comes from TCRdb applying MiXCR to the reads. The sample consists of approximately 91,000 distinct CDR3 sequences, about 20% of them appearing once. Trimming took 7 bases from V and 2 from J, leaving 7 bases between them. This CDR3 is 12 amino acids long. Germline V gene sequence: CDR1 LNHDA, CDR2 SQIVND (reference sequence). The time point here: after trial treatment. Stated treatment: LDRT plus nivolumab, ipilimumab, low-dose cyclophosphamide and aspirin (RACIN trial). This clonotype was seen ten or more times.

The chain uses TRBV19 and TRBJ2-3; tentative D call: TRBD1 (5 bases). This sample comprised PBMCs, obtained after low-dose radiotherapy plus immunotherapy. The TCR sequence derives from a female donor with ovarian cancer. CDR3 coding DNA: TGTGCCAGTAAGGGGTTCACAGATACGCAGTATTTT. Its protein is CASKGFTDTQYF.